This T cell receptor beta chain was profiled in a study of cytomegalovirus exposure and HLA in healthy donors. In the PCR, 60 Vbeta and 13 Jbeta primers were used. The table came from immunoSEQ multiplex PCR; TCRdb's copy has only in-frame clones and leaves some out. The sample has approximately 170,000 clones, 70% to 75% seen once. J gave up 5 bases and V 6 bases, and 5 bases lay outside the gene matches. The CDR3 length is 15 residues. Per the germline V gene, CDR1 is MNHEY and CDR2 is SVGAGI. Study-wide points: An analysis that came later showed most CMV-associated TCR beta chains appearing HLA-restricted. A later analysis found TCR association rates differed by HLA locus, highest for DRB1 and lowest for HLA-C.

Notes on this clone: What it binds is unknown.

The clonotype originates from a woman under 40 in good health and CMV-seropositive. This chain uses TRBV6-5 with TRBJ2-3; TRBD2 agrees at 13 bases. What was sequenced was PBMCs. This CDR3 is CASSPGLAGVDTQYF. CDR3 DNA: TGTGCCAGCAGCCCCGGACTAGCGGGAGTAGATACGCAGTATTTT.